Listed here are 25 T cell receptor beta chains from one sample, sequenced in a study of blood T cell repertoires in COVID-19. Only in-frame clones appear in the TCRdb table, and some are missing; sequencing was by immunoSEQ multiplex PCR. The table includes about 140,000 clones, around 84% detected once. The sequenced sample was peripheral blood. These receptors all come from a woman aged 60-75 years with acute or convalescent COVID-19.

CDR3 bases: TGTGCCAGCAGCCAAGGAGACGGGACAGTTGTGAACACTGAAGCTTTCTTT. Its translation: CASSQGDGTVVNTEAFF. The chain couples TRBV4-2 to TRBJ1-1; 7 nucleotides agree with TRBD1. Germline V gene lookup returns CDR1 LGHNA and CDR2 YNFKEQ. V trimming: 1 base; J trimming: 0 bases; junction bases outside the gene matches: 8. This CDR3 contains 17 residues.

This clone has only one observation. Other DNA sequences in this sample translate to the same CDR3. The genes are TRBV9 and TRBJ2-1; 8 nucleotides align to TRBD2. Per the germline V gene, CDR1 is SGDLS and CDR2 is YYNGEE. V lost 0 bases, J lost 9 bases, and 5 bases stayed unmatched. The CDR3 loop spans 14 amino acids. This CDR3 is CASSVDGGAGEQFF. In nucleotides, the CDR3 is TGTGCCAGCAGCGTAGACGGGGGGGCTGGTGAGCAGTTCTTC.

The chain is built from TRBV30 and TRBJ1-2; TRBD1 matches 8 bases. This CDR3 is built from 14 residues. The ends lost 5 bases at V and 0 bases at J; junction bases unmatched: 5. CDR1 and CDR2 from the germline V gene are GTSNPN and SVGIG (reference sequence). In DNA form, the CDR3 reads TGTGCCTGGGGGGACAGGTGGGCTAACTATGGCTACACCTTC. It yields the protein CAWGDRWANYGYTF.

The V gene is TRBV25-1, the J gene TRBJ1-1, with 8 bases that match TRBD1. The CDR3 spans 14 residues. V was clipped by 6 bases and J by 1 base; unmatched bases: 4. Germline assignment: CDR1 MGHDK and CDR2 SYGVNS. The CDR3: CASRRQGTNTEAFF. In DNA form, the CDR3 reads TGTGCCAGCAGGAGACAGGGGACGAACACTGAAGCTTTCTTT.

This chain joins TRBV18 and TRBJ2-5; a possible D gene is TRBD1 (6 bases). This CDR3 comprises 14 residues. CDR1 is KGHSH and CDR2 is LQKENI in the germline V gene. Deletions cut 4 bases from V and 3 bases from J, with 12 bases between. The CDR3 protein is CASSRRDKEETQYF. The DNA for the CDR3 is TGTGCCAGCTCACGCCGGGACAAAGAAGAGACCCAGTACTTC.

V gene TRBV27 combines with J gene TRBJ2-3; D is ambiguous. The length of the CDR3 is 13 residues. From germline, CDR1 is MNHEY and CDR2 SMNVEV (reference sequence). V lost 2 bases and J lost 4, with 7 bases in between. The CDR3 reads CASSLNIPDTQYF. CDR3 in DNA: TGTGCCAGCAGTTTAAATATCCCAGATACGCAGTATTTT.

This chain connects TRBV18 to TRBJ1-2, with 10 positions matching TRBD1. Losses at the gene ends were 3 bases for V and 1 base for J; bases not matched to a gene: 5. This CDR3 spans 16 amino acids. The germline CDR1 and CDR2 sequences are KGHSH and LQKENI. CDR3 nucleotides: TGTGCCAGCTCACCCGGGACAGGGGAAATTAACTATGGCTACACCTTC. Residues: CASSPGTGEINYGYTF.

The rearrangement uses TRBV29-1 and TRBJ1-2; the D gene is possibly TRBD1 (6 bases). CDR1 and CDR2 from the germline V gene are SQVTM and ANQGSEA. V lost 6 bases, J lost 4 bases, and 18 bases lay in between. The CDR3 totals 14 residues. The CDR3 bases are TGCAGCGTCGTCGGGCAGACAGGACTCTATGGCTACACCTTC. Amino acids: CSVVGQTGLYGYTF.

The chain links TRBV6-1 to TRBJ2-2, with TRBD2 matching over 13 bases. In germline, CDR1 is MNHNS, CDR2 SASEGT. After removal of 2 bases from V and 5 bases from J, the junction contained 2 bases not matched to a gene. The CDR3 runs to 16 residues. CDR3 in DNA: TGTGCCAGCAGTGAAAGGACTAGCGGGGGAACCGGGGAGCTGTTTTTT. This translates into CASSERTSGGTGELFF.

This chain links TRBV19 with TRBJ1-2; D is unresolved. This CDR3 contains 17 residues. Germline lookup yields CDR1 LNHDA and CDR2 SQIVND (reference sequence). V lost 7 bases and J 1 base, leaving 22 bases between the germline ends. The CDR3 protein is CASKSRLAGSHNYGYTF. DNA of the CDR3: TGTGCCAGTAAGAGCCGTCTGGCGGGGAGCCATAACTATGGCTACACCTTC.

The chain has TRBV6-2 or TRBV6-3 and TRBJ2-7; 11 bases agree with TRBD1. The germline V gene has CDR1 MNHEY and CDR2 SVGEGT. V was clipped by 6 bases and J by 5 bases; unmatched bases: 9. The CDR3 has 15 residues. The CDR3 coding sequence is TGTGCCAGCAGCCCAGGGGGACAGGGGGACCACGAGCAGTACTTC. Its protein product is CASSPGGQGDHEQYF.

The chain carries TRBV11-2 and TRBJ2-5, with 10 positions matching TRBD2. The CDR3 loop spans 16 amino acids. With V trimmed by 4 bases and J by 2 bases, 7 bases remained unmatched. CDR1 and CDR2 (germline): SGHAT, FQNNGV. The CDR3 sequence is CASSSGLAGVQETQYF. The CDR3 bases are TGTGCCAGCAGCTCGGGGCTAGCGGGGGTTCAAGAGACCCAGTACTTC.

The V and J genes are TRBV6-5 and TRBJ1-1; 9 bases agree with TRBD1. The germline V gene encodes CDR1 MNHEY and CDR2 SVGAGI. Unmatched junction bases numbered 7, after V lost 6 bases and J lost 5 bases. The CDR3 length is 14 residues. This CDR3 reads CASRPTGGSTEAFF. The CDR3 DNA follows: TGTGCCAGCAGGCCTACAGGGGGCTCAACTGAAGCTTTCTTT.

The rearrangement joins TRBV5-6 to TRBJ1-1, with D perhaps TRBD1 (5 bases). This CDR3 spans 15 amino acids. V lost 5 bases and J lost 0, with 14 bases in between. Germline loops: CDR1 SGHDT, CDR2 YYEEEE. The CDR3 DNA sequence: TGTGCCAGCAGGATAACAGGCCGCATGAACACTGAAGCTTTCTTT. Translated: CASRITGRMNTEAFF. Based on the CDR3 plus reference TRBV5-6 and TRBJ1-1, the full variable domain is DAGVTQSPTHLIKTRGQQVTLRCSPKSGHDTVSWYQQALGQGPQFIFQYYEEEERQRGNFPDRFSGHQFPNYSSELNVNALLLGDSALYLCASRITGRMNTEAFFGQGTRLTVV.

The CDR3: CASSQGQGLTEAFF. Here the CDR3 DNA reads TGTGCCAGCAGCCAAGGACAGGGTCTCACTGAAGCTTTCTTT. The V gene is TRBV3-1 (or the pseudogene TRBV3-2), the J gene TRBJ1-1; 7 bases match TRBD1. Germline CDR1 LGHDT, CDR2 YNNKEL (reference sequence). The CDR3 extends over 14 amino acids. The junction had 3 bases not matched to a gene; V was cut back by 1 base and J by 4 bases.

This clone has only a few counts. The DNA for the CDR3 is TGCGCCAGCAGCTTGGTGCACTCTCCCCAAGAGACCCAGTACTTC. It is translated as CASSLVHSPQETQYF. The V call is TRBV5-1, the J call TRBJ2-5, with D hard to call. This CDR3 spans 15 amino acids. The V gene's germline CDR1 is SGHRS and CDR2 YFSETQ. Trimming took 0 bases from V and 1 from J, leaving 10 bases between them.

The chain couples TRBV13 to TRBJ2-7; 7 bases map to TRBD1. V lost 2 bases to trimming and J lost 3 bases; unmatched junction nucleotides: 4. Germline-derived CDR1 and CDR2 are PRHDT and FYEKMQ (reference sequence). There are 14 residues in the CDR3. The CDR3 bases are TGTGCCAGCAGCTTAAGTAACAGGGGCTACGAGCAGTACTTC. Translated: CASSLSNRGYEQYF.

J is TRBJ1-3 and V is TRBV4-1, with D perhaps TRBD1 (6 bases). Germline V gene data show CDR1 as MGHRA and CDR2 as YSYEKL. CDR3 length: 13 residues. V gave up 9 bases and J gave up 9 bases, with 18 bases separating them. The CDR3 bases are TGCGCCAGAATAACCAGGGGAAAGGGCACCATATATTTT. Amino acids: CARITRGKGTIYF.

The chain links TRBV6-5 to TRBJ2-7; 7 bases agree with TRBD2. Germline CDR1 and CDR2: MNHEY and SVGAGI. Trimming took 2 bases from V and 4 from J; bases not matched to a gene: 8. The CDR3 runs 15 residues. DNA for the CDR3: TGTGCCAGCAGTTACCAATTTCAGGGAGGGTACGAGCAGTACTTC. As protein: CASSYQFQGGYEQYF.

The chain links TRBV9 to TRBJ2-7; no clear D. V was pared by 4 bases and J by 3 bases, with 11 bases between. Germline V gene data show CDR1 as SGDLS and CDR2 as YYNGEE. The CDR3 loop spans 13 amino acids. CDR3 sequence reads: CASSYGLDYEQYF. DNA of the CDR3: TGTGCCAGCAGCTATGGGCTGGACTACGAGCAGTACTTC.

This chain links TRBV4-3 with TRBJ1-1; 7 bases are shared with TRBD1. CDR1 is LGHNA and CDR2 is YSLEER in the germline V gene. The CDR3 spans 15 residues. Losses at the gene ends were 7 bases for V and 5 bases for J; bases not matched to a gene: 13. In DNA, the CDR3 is TGCGCCAGCACGACTACCTCCACAGGGGAGACTGAAGCTTTCTTT. Translated, it gives CASTTTSTGETEAFF.

The rearrangement joins TRBV6-5 to TRBJ1-2; D gene uncertain. Per germline, CDR1 MNHEY and CDR2 SVGAGI. V lost 7 bases and J 4 bases, leaving 16 bases between the germline ends. This CDR3 has 14 residues. The CDR3: CASIWQTSSYGYTF. CDR3 nucleotides: TGTGCCAGCATATGGCAGACTTCCTCCTATGGCTACACCTTC.

The CDR3 here is CASSLSQGGPSTDTQYF. CDR3 DNA sequence: TGTGCCAGCAGCTTAAGTCAGGGTGGCCCTAGCACAGATACGCAGTATTTT. The gene calls are TRBV7-9 and TRBJ2-3; D may be TRBD1 (5 bases). This CDR3 comprises 17 residues. Germline assignment: CDR1 SEHNR and CDR2 FQNEAQ (reference sequence). Trimming pared 2 bases from V and 0 bases from J, leaving 15 bases between.

V and J are TRBV4-2 and TRBJ2-7; TRBD2 matches at 12 bases. Per the germline V gene, CDR1 is LGHNA and CDR2 is YNFKEQ. Trimming at V came to 1 base and at J to 1 base, leaving 2 bases not matched to a gene. The CDR3 has 16 residues. As DNA, the CDR3 is TGTGCCAGCAGCCAAGTAACTAGCGGGGGGTCCTACGAGCAGTACTTC. As protein: CASSQVTSGGSYEQYF.

The V gene is TRBV30, the J gene TRBJ1-1; no definite D call. The V end was cut by 5 bases, the J end by 5 bases, with 12 bases between. The CDR3 consists of 12 residues. The germline gives CDR1 GTSNPN, CDR2 SVGIG (reference sequence). The DNA for the CDR3 is TGTGCCTGGGTGGCCGATTTGACTGAAGCTTTCTTT. It specifies CAWVADLTEAFF. Filled out from reference TRBV30 and TRBJ1-1, the complete variable domain reads SQTIHQWPATLVQPVGSPLSLECTVEGTSNPNLYWYRQAAGRGLQLLFYSVGIGQISSEVPQNLSASRPQDRQFILSSKKLLLSDSGFYLCAWVADLTEAFFGQGTRLTVV.